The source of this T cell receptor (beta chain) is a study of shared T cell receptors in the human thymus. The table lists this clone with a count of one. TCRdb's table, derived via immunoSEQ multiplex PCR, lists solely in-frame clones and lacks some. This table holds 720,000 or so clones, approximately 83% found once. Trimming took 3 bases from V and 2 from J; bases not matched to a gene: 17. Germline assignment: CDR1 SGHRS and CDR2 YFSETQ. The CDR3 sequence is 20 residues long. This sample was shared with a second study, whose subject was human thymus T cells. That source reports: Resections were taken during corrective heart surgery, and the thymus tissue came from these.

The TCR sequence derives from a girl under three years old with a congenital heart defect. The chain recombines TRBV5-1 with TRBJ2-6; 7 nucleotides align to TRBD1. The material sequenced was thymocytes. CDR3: CASSSNTIRDSKPGANVLTF. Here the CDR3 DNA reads TGCGCCAGCAGCTCCAACACCATACGGGACAGTAAACCTGGGGCCAACGTCCTGACTTTC.